This T cell receptor beta chain was recovered during a study of blood T cell repertoires in COVID-19. Germline V gene sequence: CDR1 KGHSH, CDR2 LQKENI. The CDR3 is made up of 17 amino acids. J was trimmed by 4 bases and V by 2 bases; bases with no gene match: 11. Clones were read by immunoSEQ multiplex PCR, and TCRdb kept only the in-frame ones, dropping some. The data show about 46,000 clones, approximately 83% seen once. The clonotype originates from a human donor in a cohort sampled during active COVID-19. The donor label of this sample is uncertain. The chain recombines TRBV18 with TRBJ2-5, with 9 bases lining up with TRBD1. Sample: peripheral blood. The CDR3: CASSPTRTGVISETQYF. The CDR3 DNA sequence: TGTGCCAGCTCACCAACGCGGACAGGGGTGATCTCAGAGACCCAGTACTTC.